The 18 T cell receptor beta chains listed next were all sequenced from one sample in a study of control samples from healthy donors and cancer patients. The repertoire was sequenced with immunoSEQ multiplex PCR; TCRdb's copy has only in-frame clones and lacks some. The data show some 160,000 clones, approximately 90% seen once. The sample taken for sequencing was blood. The source of these receptors is a woman younger than 45 in good health.

The CDR3 spells CASRAGFSNQPQHF. The CDR3 DNA reads as TGTGCCAGCAGAGCGGGCTTCAGCAATCAGCCCCAGCATTTT. V and J are TRBV28 and TRBJ1-5; D not resolved. The germline V gene has CDR1 MDHEN and CDR2 SYDVKM. V was trimmed by 6 bases and J by 1 base, leaving 10 bases between them. This CDR3 is built from 14 residues.

This clone was recorded many times. The rearrangement joins TRBV29-1 to TRBJ1-1, with 7 bases fitting TRBD1. The CDR3 contains 14 residues. V dropped 5 bases and J dropped 5; count of bases not matched to a gene: 11. Germline CDR1 reads SQVTM; CDR2 reads ANQGSEA. Here the CDR3 reads CSVRSTGVTTEAFF. CDR3 bases: TGCAGCGTTAGAAGTACAGGGGTAACGACTGAAGCTTTCTTT.

The rearrangement uses TRBV11-2 and TRBJ2-5; TRBD2 aligns across 8 bases. Unmatched junction bases numbered 10, after V lost 5 bases and J lost 5 bases. CDR1 is SGHAT, CDR2 FQNNGV, per germline. CDR3 length: 15 residues. The CDR3 reads CASSGGLARGETQYF. CDR3 sequence (DNA): TGTGCCAGCAGCGGCGGACTAGCAAGAGGGGAGACCCAGTACTTC.

This chain links TRBV11-2 with TRBJ2-7; the D gene is possibly TRBD1 (6 bases). The CDR3 covers 14 residues. CDR1 and CDR2 from the germline V gene are SGHAT and FQNNGV. With 4 bases removed from V and 3 bases from J, the gap between germline ends came to 13 bases. DNA of the CDR3: TGTGCCAGCAGCTCCTCAGGGGCGATCTACGAGCAGTACTTC. It codes for CASSSSGAIYEQYF.

The V and J genes are TRBV12-5 and TRBJ1-1; unclear D gene. This CDR3 contains 11 residues. Trimming removed 6 bases at V and 2 bases at J, with 4 bases between. Germline CDR1 and CDR2: LGHNT and FRNRAP. The CDR3 DNA sequence: TGTGCTAGTGGCCACAACACTGAAGCTTTCTTT. Its protein is CASGHNTEAFF.

This chain's CDR3 is CASSFTAGPYEQYF. The CDR3 nucleotides read TGTGCCAGCAGCTTCACAGCGGGACCCTACGAGCAGTACTTC. The chain combines TRBV7-2 with TRBJ2-7; 7 bases are shared with TRBD2. From germline, CDR1 is SGHTA and CDR2 FQGNSA. Trimming at V came to 3 bases and at J to 2 bases, leaving 4 bases not matched to a gene. This CDR3 comprises 14 residues.

V usage is TRBV10-2 and J usage is TRBJ2-7, with D uncertain. With 6 bases removed from V and 0 bases from J, the gap between germline ends came to 12 bases. The CDR3 extends over 14 amino acids. Per the germline V gene, CDR1 is WSHSY and CDR2 is SAAADI. CDR3 region: CASRDTGSSYEQYF. In nucleotides, the CDR3 is TGCGCCAGCAGAGATACGGGCAGCTCCTACGAGCAGTACTTC.

The chain uses TRBV7-2 and TRBJ1-3; TRBD1 is a possible D gene (5 bases). The CDR3 consists of 16 residues. V lost 4 bases and J 8 bases, leaving 21 bases between the germline ends. Germline V lookup: CDR1 SGHTA, CDR2 FQGNSA. The CDR3 loop reads CASSYRQIIAWDTIYF. Here the CDR3 DNA reads TGTGCCAGCAGCTATCGACAGATAATCGCATGGGACACCATATATTTT.

The chain has TRBV19 and TRBJ2-1; no clear D. Trimming cost V 1 base and J 3 bases, with 19 bases left between them. Germline CDR1 LNHDA, CDR2 SQIVND (reference sequence). This CDR3 region has 18 residues. The CDR3 protein is CASSIGTMRLSSYNEQFF. The CDR3 nucleotides read TGTGCCAGTAGTATAGGGACCATGAGACTCTCCAGCTACAATGAGCAGTTCTTC.

The rearrangement uses TRBV30 and TRBJ2-2, with no clear D. The CDR3 loop spans 18 amino acids. Germline CDR1 is GTSNPN and CDR2 is SVGIG (reference sequence). V was cut by 0 bases and J by 1 base, with 18 bases left in between. CDR3 protein: CAWSVRPSSLRNTGELFF. CDR3 DNA: TGTGCCTGGAGTGTACGCCCCTCATCTCTACGGAACACCGGGGAGCTGTTTTTT.

The rearrangement uses TRBV10-3 and TRBJ2-7; no clear D. CDR1 and CDR2 (germline): ENHRY, SYGVKD. V was clipped by 2 bases and J by 0 bases, with 20 bases between them. This CDR3 has 18 amino acids. The CDR3 reads CAISEEAARGKSSYEQYF. CDR3 sequence (DNA): TGTGCCATCAGTGAGGAGGCAGCTCGTGGGAAGAGCTCCTACGAGCAGTACTTC.

This chain links TRBV28 with TRBJ2-7; TRBD2 might be the D (6 bases). V was cut by 3 bases and J by 1 base, with 7 bases left in between. This CDR3 is built from 13 residues. Germline V gives CDR1 MDHEN, CDR2 SYDVKM. Written as DNA, the CDR3 is TGTGCCAGCAGTTTGGGGGGATCCTACGAGCAGTACTTC. Its protein product is CASSLGGSYEQYF.

The gene calls are TRBV14 and TRBJ1-2; TRBD1 is a possible D gene (5 bases). CDR1 and CDR2 from the germline V gene are SGHDN and FVKESK. The CDR3 extends over 15 amino acids. V was clipped by 1 base and J by 0 bases, with 9 bases between them. CDR3 sequence (DNA): TGTGCCAGCAGCCAAGGGCTGGACACTAACTATGGCTACACCTTC. Protein: CASSQGLDTNYGYTF.

The gene calls are TRBV7-9 and TRBJ1-1; TRBD1 might be the D (5 bases). Germline-derived CDR1 and CDR2 are SEHNR and FQNEAQ (reference sequence). The CDR3 contains 13 residues. Trimming took off 6 bases at V and 6 bases at J, with 14 bases between the two ends. The DNA for the CDR3 is TGTGCCAGCAGTGTCGCAGGGATACCTGAAGCTTTCTTT. Its translation: CASSVAGIPEAFF.

V gene TRBV20-1 combines with J gene TRBJ2-7; no reliable D call. V gave up 3 bases and J gave up 3 bases, with 12 bases separating them. Per germline, CDR1 DFQATT and CDR2 SNEGSKA (reference sequence). This CDR3 region has 13 residues. CDR3 loop: CSASTLRDYEQYF. CDR3 in DNA: TGCAGTGCTAGTACGCTACGTGACTACGAGCAGTACTTC.

The chain carries TRBV5-5 and TRBJ1-6; a weak D match, TRBD1 (5 bases). The germline gives CDR1 SGHKS, CDR2 YYEKEE (reference sequence). Trimming cost V 4 bases and J 13 bases, with 15 bases left between them. CDR3 length: 13 residues. The CDR3 DNA follows: TGTGCCAGCAGCGCCCAGACAGAAGATCCCCTCCACTTT. It encodes CASSAQTEDPLHF.

The chain employs TRBV19 and TRBJ2-7, with 14 bases lining up with TRBD2. Germline lookup yields CDR1 LNHDA and CDR2 SQIVND (reference sequence). J lost 1 base, V lost 3 bases, and 14 bases had no gene match. CDR3 size: 20 residues. The DNA of the CDR3 is TGTGCCAGTAGTATGAATGGTGGACTAGCGGGAGGCCCAGGGTCCTACGAGCAGTACTTC. Its translation: CASSMNGGLAGGPGSYEQYF.

The genes are TRBV28 and TRBJ2-7; D may be TRBD1 (6 bases). There are 13 residues in the CDR3. Deletions cut 8 bases from V and 6 bases from J, with 17 bases between. Looked up from germline, CDR1 is MDHEN and CDR2 is SYDVKM. The CDR3 sequence: CASRGTSWVEQYF. Written as DNA, the CDR3 is TGTGCCAGCCGTGGGACAAGCTGGGTCGAGCAGTACTTC.